These 2 T cell receptor beta chains share one sample of origin, sequenced in a study of T cells in Graves' hyperthyroidism and ophthalmopathy (dated by TCRdb to the late 2010s). The library was built by means of multiplex PCR. For sequencing, an Illumina HiSeq 2000 was employed. The TCR beta CDR3 regions were amplified from RNA transcripts. A first-round RT-PCR of the TCR CDR3 used the HTBI primer set with the Qiagen OneStep RT-PCR kit. TCRdb redid the processing of the public reads, applying fastp at Q25 and MiXCR, and retained in-frame beta chains. All rows with the same CDR3 protein become a single entry with the most common DNA and genes. This sample has around 540,000 distinct CDR3 sequences in its table, and 46% of those were observed once. 8.2% of the sample is in the top ten clones. The sample consisted of peripheral blood or thyroid tissue (not recorded which). The receptor set was obtained from a woman between 18 and 30 years old with Graves' hyperthyroidism. Donor details come from another sample of the same person, matched by shared clones.

Ten or more counts support this clonotype. The chain uses TRBV9 and TRBJ1-1; TRBD1 is a possible D gene (5 bases). The V end lost 0 bases, the J end lost 6 bases, and 12 bases lay between the germline ends. The CDR3 covers 14 residues. Germline V lookup: CDR1 SGDLS, CDR2 YYNGEE. CDR3 region: CASSVALGRAEAFF. The CDR3 nucleotides are TGTGCCAGCAGCGTAGCTCTGGGCAGGGCTGAAGCTTTCTTT.

This chain uses TRBV10-3 with TRBJ1-1; 8 bases align to TRBD1. This CDR3 is built from 16 residues. J was trimmed by 0 bases and V by 3 bases; bases with no gene match: 6. CDR1 is ENHRY, CDR2 SYGVKD, per germline. The CDR3 protein is CAISDRQGAVNTEAFF. The CDR3 DNA follows: TGTGCCATCAGTGATAGGCAGGGGGCTGTGAACACTGAAGCTTTCTTT.